This entry lists 3 T cell receptor beta chains sequenced from one sample in a study of blood T cell repertoires in COVID-19. Some clones are missing from TCRdb's copy, which holds only in-frame ones; the method was immunoSEQ multiplex PCR. The table shows 200,000 to 250,000 clones, with 88% occurring only once. Specimen: peripheral blood. These TCRs come from a man in his sixties or seventies with acute or convalescent COVID-19.

Only a few counts were recorded for this clone. The chain couples TRBV4-1 to TRBJ2-1; D call uncertain. The ends were cut back, 0 bases at V and 7 bases at J, with 16 bases in the middle. The germline CDR1 and CDR2 sequences are MGHRA and YSYEKL. The length of the CDR3 is 16 residues. The DNA of the CDR3 is TGCGCCAGCAGCCAAGAGAGCGTATCGGCGCGGAATGAGCAGTTCTTC. This codes for CASSQESVSARNEQFF.

This chain uses TRBV7-9 with TRBJ1-2; D is unresolved. V lost 3 bases and J 5 bases, leaving 7 bases between the germline ends. In germline, CDR1 is SEHNR, CDR2 FQNEAQ (reference sequence). The CDR3 has 12 residues. Written as DNA, the CDR3 is TGTGCCAGCAGCTTTACAGAGTATGGCTACACCTTC. This sequence encodes CASSFTEYGYTF.

V is TRBV7-2 and J is TRBJ1-1; TRBD1 might be the D (6 bases). Germline V gene sequence: CDR1 SGHTA, CDR2 FQGNSA. The CDR3 extends over 15 amino acids. V lost 0 bases to trimming and J lost 1 base, with 9 bases between them. The CDR3 nucleotides are TGTGCCAGCAGCTTAGCGGGGACACAGAACACTGAAGCTTTCTTT. Protein: CASSLAGTQNTEAFF.